This T cell receptor beta chain was identified during a study of follicular helper T cells after annual influenza vaccination. Study results and limitations: Undersampling of the much larger non-cTfh compartments could not be excluded for influenza clone enrichment. Each annual vaccination recalled recurring oligoclonal ICOS+CD38+ cTfh clonotypes.

The V segment lost 0 bases and the J segment 6 bases; nucleotides outside the gene matches: 9. CDR1 is MGHRA and CDR2 is YSYEKL in the germline V gene. The CDR3 sequence is 17 residues long. Clones were read by immunoSEQ multiplex PCR, and TCRdb kept only the in-frame ones, dropping some. The sample yields approximately 6,500 clones, more than 75% seen once. Regarding time point: 2015-2016 season, pre-vaccination. Donors were community-dwelling with no influenza vaccine in the prior 6 months. To note about this clone: Its antigen is unidentified.

The rearrangement uses TRBV4-1 and TRBJ2-2; TRBD1 matches at 8 bases. This clonotype was obtained from an adult who received the influenza vaccine. Source: CXCR5- memory CD4+ T cells sorted from blood, taken on the day of influenza vaccination. DNA for the CDR3: TGCGCCAGCAGCCAAGATAAGGGACAGGAGGCCCCCGGGGAGCTGTTTTTT. As protein: CASSQDKGQEAPGELFF.